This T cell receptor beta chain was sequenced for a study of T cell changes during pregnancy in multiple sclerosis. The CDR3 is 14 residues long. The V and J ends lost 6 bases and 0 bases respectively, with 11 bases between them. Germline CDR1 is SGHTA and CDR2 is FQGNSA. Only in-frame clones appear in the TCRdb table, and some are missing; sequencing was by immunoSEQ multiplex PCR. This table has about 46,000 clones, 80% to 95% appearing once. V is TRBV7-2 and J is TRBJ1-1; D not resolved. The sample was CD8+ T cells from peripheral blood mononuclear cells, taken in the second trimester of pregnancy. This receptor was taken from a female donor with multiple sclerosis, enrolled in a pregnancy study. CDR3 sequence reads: CASSSLVVNTEAFF. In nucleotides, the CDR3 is TGTGCCAGCAGTTCCCTAGTAGTGAACACTGAAGCTTTCTTT.